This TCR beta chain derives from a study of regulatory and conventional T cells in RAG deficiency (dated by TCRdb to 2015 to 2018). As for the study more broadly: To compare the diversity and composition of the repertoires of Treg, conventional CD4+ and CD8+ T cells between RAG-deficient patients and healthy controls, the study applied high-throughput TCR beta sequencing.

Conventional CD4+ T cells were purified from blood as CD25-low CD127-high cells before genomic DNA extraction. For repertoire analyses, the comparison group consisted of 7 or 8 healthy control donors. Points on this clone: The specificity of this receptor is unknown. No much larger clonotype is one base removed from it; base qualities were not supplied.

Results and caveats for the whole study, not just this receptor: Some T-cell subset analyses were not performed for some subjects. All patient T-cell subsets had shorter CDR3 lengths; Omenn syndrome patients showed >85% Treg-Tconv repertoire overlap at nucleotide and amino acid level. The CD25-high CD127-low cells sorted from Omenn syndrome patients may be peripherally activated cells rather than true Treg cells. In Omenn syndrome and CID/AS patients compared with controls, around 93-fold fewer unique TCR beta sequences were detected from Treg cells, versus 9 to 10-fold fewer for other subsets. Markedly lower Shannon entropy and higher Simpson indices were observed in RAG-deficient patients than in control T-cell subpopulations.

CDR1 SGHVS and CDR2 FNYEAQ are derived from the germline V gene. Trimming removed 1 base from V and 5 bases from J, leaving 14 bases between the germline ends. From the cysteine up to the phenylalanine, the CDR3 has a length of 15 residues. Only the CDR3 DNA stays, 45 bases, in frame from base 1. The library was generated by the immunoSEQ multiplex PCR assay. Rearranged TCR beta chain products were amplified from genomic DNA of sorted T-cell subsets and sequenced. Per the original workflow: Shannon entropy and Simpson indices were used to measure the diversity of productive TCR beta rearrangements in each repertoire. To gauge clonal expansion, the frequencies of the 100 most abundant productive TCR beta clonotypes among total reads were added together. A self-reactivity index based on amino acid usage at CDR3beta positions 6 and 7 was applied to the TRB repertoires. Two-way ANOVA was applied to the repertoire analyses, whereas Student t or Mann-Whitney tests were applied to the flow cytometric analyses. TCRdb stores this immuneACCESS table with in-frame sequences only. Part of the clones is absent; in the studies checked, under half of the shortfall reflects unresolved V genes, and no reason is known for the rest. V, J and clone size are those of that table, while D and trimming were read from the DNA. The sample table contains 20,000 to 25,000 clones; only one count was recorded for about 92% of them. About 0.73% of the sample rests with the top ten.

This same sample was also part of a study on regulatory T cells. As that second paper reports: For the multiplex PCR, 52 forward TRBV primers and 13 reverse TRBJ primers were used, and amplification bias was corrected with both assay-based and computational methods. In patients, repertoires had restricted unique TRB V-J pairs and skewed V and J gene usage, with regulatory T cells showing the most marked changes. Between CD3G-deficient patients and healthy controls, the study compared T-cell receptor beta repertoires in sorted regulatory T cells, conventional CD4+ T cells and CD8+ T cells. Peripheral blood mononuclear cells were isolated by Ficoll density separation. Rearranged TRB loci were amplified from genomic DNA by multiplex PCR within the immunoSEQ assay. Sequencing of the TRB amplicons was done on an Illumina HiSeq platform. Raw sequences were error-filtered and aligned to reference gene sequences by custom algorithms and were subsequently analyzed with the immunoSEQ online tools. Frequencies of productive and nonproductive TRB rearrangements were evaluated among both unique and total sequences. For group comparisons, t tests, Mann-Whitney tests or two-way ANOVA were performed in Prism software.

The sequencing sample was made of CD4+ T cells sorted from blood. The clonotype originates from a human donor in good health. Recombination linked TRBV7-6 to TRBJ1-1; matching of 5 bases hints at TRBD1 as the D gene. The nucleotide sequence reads TGTGCCAGCAGCTTAGGCCCGGGGGTCTCGACTGAAGCTTTCTTT. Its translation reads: CASSLGPGVSTEAFF.